This TCR beta chain emerged from a study of blood T cell repertoires in COVID-19. Study-level information: Acute-phase and convalescent COVID-19 samples originated in the United States, Italy and Spain.

Measured with immunoSEQ multiplex PCR; TCRdb has only the in-frame clones, and not every one. The sample includes approximately 400,000 clones, around 83% seen only once; the top ten take less than 6%. Participants were placed into cohorts based on the clinical history they reported. V gave up 5 bases and J gave up 1 base, with 15 bases separating them. Germline V gene sequence: CDR1 SEHNR, CDR2 FQNEAQ (reference sequence). CDR3 length: 16 amino acids. The chain joins TRBV7-9 to TRBJ2-1; tentatively, D is TRBD2 (5 bases). The sequencing input was PBMCs or T cells enriched from blood (not recorded which). The clonotype was recovered from a woman in her fifties or sixties who had recovered from COVID-19. DNA of the CDR3: TGTGCCAGCAGCCCCCTGGCGGGTTCTTCCTACAATGAGCAGTTCTTC. Translating it yields CASSPLAGSSYNEQFF. The full variable domain, rest sourced from reference TRBV7-9 and TRBJ2-1, is DTGVSQNPRHKITKRGQNVTFRCDPISEHNRLYWYRQTLGQGPEFLTYFQNEAQLEKSRLLSDRFSAERPKGSFSTLEIQRTEQGDSAMYLCASSPLAGSSYNEQFFGPGTRLTVL.